Sequencing of this T cell receptor beta chain was carried out in a study of CD8 T cells in Susac syndrome. Study-level information: At the time their blood was drawn, patients with Susac syndrome were either therapy-naive, on corticosteroids (with some of them also receiving intravenous immunoglobulin), or on intravenous immunoglobulin alone.

The RNA input was roughly 0.45 to 1 ug, and it was reverse transcribed with random hexamers. TCRdb called the immunoSEQ multiplex PCR reads again in MiXCR, with one record for every CDR3 protein. Seen here are some 200,000 distinct CDR3 sequences, over 75% observed once, and the top ten hold 0.075% to 0.095%. The diagnostic criteria for definite or probable disease, as recently defined, were met by the patients with Susac syndrome. This clonotype originated in a human donor with Susac syndrome. Sequencing was performed on CD4+ T cells from PBMCs.

The CDR3 DNA is TGTGCCAGCAGCGCTAGCGGGGCCTCCTACGAGCAGTACTTC. Its translation is CASSASGASYEQYF. The genes are TRBV9 and TRBJ2-7; TRBD2 agrees at 9 bases. The germline gives CDR1 SGDLS, CDR2 YYNGEE. This CDR3 contains 14 residues. Unmatched junction bases numbered 1, after V lost 3 bases and J lost 0 bases. The entire variable domain, with the rest obtained from reference TRBV9 and TRBJ2-7, is as follows: DSGVTQTPKHLITATGQRVTLRCSPRSGDLSVYWYQQSLDQGLQFLIQYYNGEERAKGNILERFSAQQFPDLHSELNLSSLELGDSALYFCASSASGASYEQYFGPGTRLTVT.